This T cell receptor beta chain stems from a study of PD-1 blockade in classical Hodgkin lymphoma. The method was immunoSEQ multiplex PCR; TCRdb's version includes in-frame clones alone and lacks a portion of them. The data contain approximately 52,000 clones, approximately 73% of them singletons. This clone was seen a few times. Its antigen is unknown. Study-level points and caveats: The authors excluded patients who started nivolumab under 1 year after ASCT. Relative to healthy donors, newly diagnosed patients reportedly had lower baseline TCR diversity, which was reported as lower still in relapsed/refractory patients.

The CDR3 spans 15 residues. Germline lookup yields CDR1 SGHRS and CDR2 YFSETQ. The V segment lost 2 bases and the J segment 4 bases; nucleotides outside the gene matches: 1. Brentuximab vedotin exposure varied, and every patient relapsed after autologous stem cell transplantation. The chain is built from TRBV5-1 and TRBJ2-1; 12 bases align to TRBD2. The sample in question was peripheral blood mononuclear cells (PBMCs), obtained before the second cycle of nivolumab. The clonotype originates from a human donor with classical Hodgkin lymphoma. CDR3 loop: CASSFGLAGYNEQFF. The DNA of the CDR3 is TGCGCCAGCAGCTTTGGACTAGCGGGGTACAATGAGCAGTTCTTC.